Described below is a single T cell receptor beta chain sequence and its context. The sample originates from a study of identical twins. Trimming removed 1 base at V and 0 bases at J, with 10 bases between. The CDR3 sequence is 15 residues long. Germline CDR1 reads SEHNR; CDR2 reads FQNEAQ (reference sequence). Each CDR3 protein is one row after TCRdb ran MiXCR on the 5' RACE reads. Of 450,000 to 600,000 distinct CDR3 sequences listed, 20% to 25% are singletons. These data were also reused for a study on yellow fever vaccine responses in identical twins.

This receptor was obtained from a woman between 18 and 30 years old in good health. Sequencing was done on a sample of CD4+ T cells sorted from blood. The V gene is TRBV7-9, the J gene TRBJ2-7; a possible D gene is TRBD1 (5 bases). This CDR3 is CASSLGVGLSYEQYF. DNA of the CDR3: TGTGCCAGCAGCTTAGGTGTGGGGCTCTCCTACGAGCAGTACTTC.